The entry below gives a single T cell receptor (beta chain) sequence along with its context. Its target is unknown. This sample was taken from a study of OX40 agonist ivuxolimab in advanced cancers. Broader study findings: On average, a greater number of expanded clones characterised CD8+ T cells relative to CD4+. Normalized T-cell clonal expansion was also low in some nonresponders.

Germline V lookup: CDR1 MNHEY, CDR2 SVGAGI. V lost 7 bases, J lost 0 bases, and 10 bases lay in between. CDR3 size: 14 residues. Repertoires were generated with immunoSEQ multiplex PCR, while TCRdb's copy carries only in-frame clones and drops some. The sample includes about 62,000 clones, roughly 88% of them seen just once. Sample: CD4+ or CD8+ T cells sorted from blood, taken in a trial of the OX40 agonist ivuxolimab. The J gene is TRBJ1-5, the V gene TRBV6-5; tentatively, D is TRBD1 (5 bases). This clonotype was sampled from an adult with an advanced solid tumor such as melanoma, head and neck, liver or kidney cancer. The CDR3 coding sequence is TGTGCCAGCACTAGACAGTATAGCAATCAGCCCCAGCATTTT. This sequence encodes CASTRQYSNQPQHF.